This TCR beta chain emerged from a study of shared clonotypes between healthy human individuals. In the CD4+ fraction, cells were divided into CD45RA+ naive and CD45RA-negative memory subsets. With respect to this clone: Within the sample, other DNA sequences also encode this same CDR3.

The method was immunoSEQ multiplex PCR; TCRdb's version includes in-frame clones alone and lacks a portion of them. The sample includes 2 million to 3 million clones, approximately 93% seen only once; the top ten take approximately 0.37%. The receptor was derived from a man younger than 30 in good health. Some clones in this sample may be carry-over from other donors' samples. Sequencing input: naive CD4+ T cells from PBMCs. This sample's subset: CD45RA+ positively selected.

The CDR3 DNA reads as TGTGCCAGCAGCGTAGATACGGGCTACGAGCAGTACTTC. Translating it yields CASSVDTGYEQYF. The chain combines TRBV9 with TRBJ2-7; no clear D. The V end lost 0 bases, the J end lost 3 bases, and 7 bases lay between the germline ends. The CDR3 spans 13 residues. CDR1 is SGDLS and CDR2 is YYNGEE in the germline V gene.